What follows are 5 T cell receptor beta chains derived from one specimen sequenced in a study of blood T cell repertoires in COVID-19 (dated by TCRdb to the early 2020s). Libraries were made using the immunoSEQ multiplex PCR assay. TCRdb took this table from immuneACCESS and kept in-frame rearrangements with V and J called. Such tables lack part of the clones; where checked against another copy, unresolved V genes explain under half of the gap, and the rest is unexplained. The table for this sample lists fewer than 700,000 clones; about 89% of them were counted only once. About 8.2% of the sample rests with the top ten. Sequences were obtained from peripheral blood. The receptors shown here come from a woman between 45 and 60 years old with COVID-19, enrolled during active disease.

The chain is built from TRBV5-4 and TRBJ2-3, with 10 bases identical to TRBD1. Germline CDR1 reads SGHNT; CDR2 reads YYREEE (reference sequence). Unmatched junction bases numbered 5, after V lost 4 bases and J lost 6 bases. The CDR3 covers 14 residues. As DNA, the CDR3 is TGTGCCAGCAGCCCTGGGGACAGGGGCGATACGCAGTATTTT. Amino acids: CASSPGDRGDTQYF.

The chain employs TRBV7-3 and TRBJ2-2, with 8 bases lining up with TRBD2. Germline V gives CDR1 SGHTA, CDR2 FQGTGA. V lost 4 bases and J lost 4; bases outside the gene matches: 5. The CDR3 runs to 15 residues. CDR3 amino acids: CASSSTGTSTGELFF. DNA of the CDR3: TGTGCCAGCAGCTCTACCGGGACTAGCACCGGGGAGCTGTTTTTT.

This chain links TRBV2 with TRBJ1-1; D gene unclear. Trimming left V 5 bases short and J 2 bases short, with 15 bases between. CDR3 length: 15 residues. The V gene's germline CDR1 is SNHLY and CDR2 FYNNEI. In nucleotides, the CDR3 is TGTGCCAGCAGTTCAGAATTCATGGGCAACACTGAAGCTTTCTTT. This gives the protein CASSSEFMGNTEAFF. The full variable domain, completed using reference TRBV2 and TRBJ1-1, is EPEVTQTPSHQVTQMGQEVILRCVPISNHLYFYWYRQILGQKVEFLVSFYNNEISEKSEIFDDQFSVERPDGSNFTLKIRSTKLEDSAMYFCASSSEFMGNTEAFFGQGTRLTVV.

The V and J genes are TRBV9 and TRBJ1-2; 12 bases match TRBD1. Germline-derived CDR1 and CDR2 are SGDLS and YYNGEE. V dropped 4 bases and J dropped 8; count of bases not matched to a gene: 12. The CDR3 spans 16 residues. DNA of the CDR3: TGTGCCAGCAGCCCCAGAGGGACAGGGGGCTCTTGGGGCTACACCTTC. Protein product: CASSPRGTGGSWGYTF. The complete variable domain, with remaining parts taken from reference TRBV9 and TRBJ1-2, reads DSGVTQTPKHLITATGQRVTLRCSPRSGDLSVYWYQQSLDQGLQFLIQYYNGEERAKGNILERFSAQQFPDLHSELNLSSLELGDSALYFCASSPRGTGGSWGYTFGSGTRLTVV.

This chain joins TRBV18 and TRBJ2-6; 12 positions agree with TRBD2. CDR1 is KGHSH and CDR2 is LQKENI in the germline V gene. Trimming took 5 bases from V and 0 from J; bases not matched to a gene: 8. The CDR3 is made up of 19 amino acids. This chain's CDR3 is CASSASRTSGVSGANVLTF. CDR3 DNA sequence: TGTGCCAGCTCAGCATCCAGGACTAGCGGGGTCTCTGGGGCCAACGTCCTGACTTTC.